These 30 T cell receptor beta chains came from one sample sequenced in a study of blood T cell repertoires in COVID-19. Clones were read by immunoSEQ multiplex PCR, and TCRdb kept only the in-frame ones, dropping some. This sample carries 200,000 to 250,000 clones, more than 70% of them seen once, and the ten largest clones take less than 3%. The material sequenced was peripheral blood. All receptors derive from a woman in her sixties with acute or convalescent COVID-19.

This chain links TRBV7-9 with TRBJ1-2; the D is unclear. V lost 1 base and J 3 bases, leaving 9 bases between the germline ends. The CDR3 consists of 14 residues. The V gene's germline CDR1 is SEHNR and CDR2 FQNEAQ (reference sequence). CDR3 coding DNA: TGTGCCAGCAGCTTAGAGCCACAGCACTATGGCTACACCTTC. Protein: CASSLEPQHYGYTF.

This clone is a singleton in its sample. The chain has TRBV29-1 and TRBJ1-1; possibly TRBD1 for D (5 bases). V lost 4 bases and J lost 1, with 16 bases in between. The CDR3 covers 15 residues. In germline, CDR1 is SQVTM, CDR2 ANQGSEA. The CDR3, as DNA: TGCAGCGTTGTTTGGGGGGGGAGACAGAACACTGAAGCTTTCTTT. Protein: CSVVWGGRQNTEAFF.

The chain recombines TRBV4-2 with TRBJ2-1, with D unresolved. This CDR3 comprises 12 residues. V lost 4 bases and J lost 10, with 11 bases in between. CDR1 LGHNA and CDR2 YNFKEQ come from the germline V gene. The CDR3 DNA is TGTGCCAGCAGCCCCCTAACTCACGAGCAGTTCTTC. This sequence encodes CASSPLTHEQFF.

This chain uses TRBV12-1 with TRBJ1-5. TRBV12-1 is recorded as a pseudogene. The CDR3 runs to 15 residues. DNA of the CDR3: TGTGCCAGCAGCTTTGTCAGGGAGGGAAATCAGCCCCAGCATTTT. Translated, it gives CASSFVREGNQPQHF.

This clone was counted a few times. The chain recombines TRBV19 with TRBJ1-2; D is unresolved. Germline-derived CDR1 and CDR2 are LNHDA and SQIVND (reference sequence). V was shortened by 3 bases and J by 4 bases, with 12 bases between the two germline ends. CDR3 length equals 14 residues. The CDR3 coding sequence is TGTGCCAGTAGTATCGTTAGAGATTCCTATGGCTACACCTTC. It yields the protein CASSIVRDSYGYTF.

CDR3 amino acids: CASSEGTGGFMDTEAFF. Here the CDR3 DNA reads TGCGCCAGCAGCGAAGGGACAGGGGGCTTCATGGACACTGAAGCTTTCTTT. J is TRBJ1-1 and V is TRBV5-1, with 12 bases lining up with TRBD1. CDR3 length equals 17 residues. V lost 4 bases and J lost 3; bases outside the gene matches: 10. Germline loops: CDR1 SGHRS, CDR2 YFSETQ.

The J gene is TRBJ1-5, the V gene TRBV30; 8 nucleotides match TRBD1. Germline V lookup: CDR1 GTSNPN, CDR2 SVGIG (reference sequence). This CDR3 is built from 13 residues. With 2 bases clipped from V and 7 bases from J, the junction kept 4 bases outside the gene matches. DNA of the CDR3: TGTGCCTGGAGTAGCAGGGGGCTACAGCCCCAGCATTTT. As protein: CAWSSRGLQPQHF.

This clone has just one count. This chain joins TRBV19 and TRBJ2-1, with 13 positions matching TRBD2. The CDR3 spans 17 residues. The V gene's germline CDR1 is LNHDA and CDR2 SQIVND (reference sequence). Trimming removed 9 bases from V and 4 bases from J; junction bases left unmatched: 12. The CDR3 region has the DNA TGTGCCAGCCGCAACCCCGGGACTAGCGGGAAATACAATGAGCAGTTCTTC. Its translation: CASRNPGTSGKYNEQFF.

The chain couples TRBV18 to TRBJ2-5; tentative D call: TRBD2 (6 bases). The V gene lost 4 bases and the J gene lost 2 bases, with 14 bases spanning the gap. CDR3 size: 15 residues. Germline CDR1 KGHSH, CDR2 LQKENI. The CDR3 sequence is CASSRQLARQETQYF. The CDR3 DNA is TGTGCCAGCTCACGTCAACTAGCAAGGCAAGAGACCCAGTACTTC.

The CDR3 DNA sequence: TGTGCCAGCAGGAGCCTTCGACAGGGAAAGAGCACTGAAGCTTTCTTT. This translates into CASRSLRQGKSTEAFF. V usage is TRBV28 and J usage is TRBJ1-1; 7 nucleotides match TRBD1. Trimming took 6 bases from V and 4 from J; bases not matched to a gene: 14. The CDR3 loop spans 16 amino acids. Germline V CDR1 and CDR2: MDHEN, SYDVKM.

The CDR3 DNA reads TGTGCCAGCAGTGGGGGGCAAGGGACAGTCTCCTACGAGCAGTACTTC. The encoded protein is CASSGGQGTVSYEQYF. This rearrangement joins TRBV6-1 to TRBJ2-7, with 7 bases that match TRBD1. Per the germline V gene, CDR1 is MNHNS and CDR2 is SASEGT. J was trimmed by 0 bases and V by 4 bases; bases with no gene match: 9. The CDR3 contains 16 residues.

The chain has TRBV19 and TRBJ1-2; TRBD1 matches 7 bases. The length of the CDR3 is 15 residues. In germline, CDR1 is LNHDA, CDR2 SQIVND (reference sequence). Trimming at V came to 5 bases and at J to 2 bases, leaving 8 bases not matched to a gene. The CDR3 protein is CASSSRDRQNYGYTF. The DNA of the CDR3 is TGTGCCAGTAGTTCCCGGGACAGACAAAACTATGGCTACACCTTC.

This chain connects TRBV6-2 or TRBV6-3 to TRBJ2-7; possibly TRBD2 for D (6 bases). Per germline, CDR1 MNHEY and CDR2 SVGEGT. The CDR3 consists of 14 residues. V dropped 4 bases and J dropped 3 bases, with 13 bases sitting between them. CDR3 protein: CASSSRGGNYEQYF. The DNA of the CDR3 is TGTGCCAGCAGTTCCCGTGGAGGGAACTACGAGCAGTACTTC.

A single count supports this clone. The V and J genes are TRBV12-3 or TRBV12-4 and TRBJ2-1, with 10 bases aligning to TRBD1. The V segment lost 6 bases and the J segment 15 bases; nucleotides outside the gene matches: 5. The CDR3 contains 11 residues. The CDR3 region is CASSLGDRGFF. The CDR3 coding sequence is TGTGCCAGCAGCCTGGGGGACAGGGGGTTCTTC.

The rearrangement joins TRBV5-8 to TRBJ1-1, with D unclear. Germline CDR1 is SGHTS and CDR2 is YDEGEE. V shed 0 bases and J shed 5 bases, with 8 bases lying between them. The CDR3 is 13 residues long. In nucleotides, the CDR3 is TGTGCCAGCAGCTTGGTAGGGAGAACTGAAGCTTTCTTT. This encodes CASSLVGRTEAFF.

CDR3 DNA: TGTGCCAGCAGCTTAAGGCTAGCGGGGACGGATACGCAGTATTTT. This gives the protein CASSLRLAGTDTQYF. The rearrangement joins TRBV7-3 to TRBJ2-3; the match to TRBD2 covers 9 bases. The CDR3 consists of 15 residues. V trimming: 1 base; J trimming: 6 bases; junction bases outside the gene matches: 5. Germline V gene sequence: CDR1 SGHTA, CDR2 FQGTGA.

This clone has more than one count but fewer than ten. This chain uses TRBV6-5 with TRBJ2-1, with TRBD2 as a possible D gene (6 bases). This CDR3 has 15 amino acids. V was cut by 6 bases and J by 1 base, with 13 bases left in between. The germline V gene has CDR1 MNHEY and CDR2 SVGAGI. The CDR3 coding sequence is TGTGCCAGCAGATTCGGCGGGGATTCCTACAATGAGCAGTTCTTC. It codes for CASRFGGDSYNEQFF.

CDR3 residues: CASSPLVGQNSPLHF. CDR3 nucleotide sequence: TGTGCCAGCAGCCCCCTAGTGGGACAGAATTCACCCCTCCACTTT. The chain combines TRBV7-2 with TRBJ1-6; the match to TRBD1 covers 7 bases. This CDR3 has 15 residues. Looked up from germline, CDR1 is SGHTA and CDR2 is FQGNSA. V lost 5 bases, J lost 7 bases, and 8 bases stayed unmatched.

There are a few counts of this clone. The CDR3: CASSSRQALNTEAFF. The DNA for the CDR3 is TGTGCCAGCAGCTCTCGACAGGCCTTGAACACTGAAGCTTTCTTT. This chain connects TRBV9 to TRBJ1-1; perhaps TRBD1 as D (6 bases). V gave up 4 bases and J gave up 0 bases, with 13 bases separating them. The CDR3 spans 15 residues. Germline V lookup: CDR1 SGDLS, CDR2 YYNGEE.

J is TRBJ2-1 and V is TRBV2; D perhaps matches TRBD1 (5 bases). CDR3 length: 13 amino acids. Trimming pared 4 bases from V and 10 bases from J, leaving 14 bases between. Germline values: CDR1 SNHLY, CDR2 FYNNEI. CDR3 in amino acids: CASSGAGLREQFF. DNA of the CDR3: TGTGCCAGCAGTGGGGCAGGGCTGCGGGAGCAGTTCTTC.

The rearrangement joins TRBV27 to TRBJ2-1; 11 bases are a match to TRBD2. The CDR3 spans 17 residues. In germline, CDR1 is MNHEY, CDR2 SMNVEV (reference sequence). After removal of 4 bases from V and 0 bases from J, the junction contained 5 bases not matched to a gene. The CDR3 protein is CASSYRLAGSSYNEQFF. The CDR3 nucleotides are TGTGCCAGCAGTTACAGACTAGCGGGAAGCTCCTACAATGAGCAGTTCTTC.

This chain connects TRBV6-4 to TRBJ2-3; TRBD2 aligns across 9 bases. V shed 2 bases, J shed 1 base, and the junction held 7 bases outside the gene matches. The CDR3 is made up of 17 amino acids. The germline V gene encodes CDR1 MRHNA and CDR2 SNTAGT. The CDR3 region is CASSDLVEREGTDTQYF. CDR3 in DNA: TGTGCCAGCAGTGACCTTGTTGAGCGGGAGGGCACAGATACGCAGTATTTT.

In DNA form, the CDR3 reads TGTGCCAGCAGTTTTTATCCCTATGGCTACACCTTC. The encoded protein is CASSFYPYGYTF. The V gene is TRBV28, the J gene TRBJ1-2; D is uncertain. CDR1 is MDHEN, CDR2 SYDVKM, per germline. The CDR3 extends over 12 amino acids. V lost 3 bases to trimming and J lost 4 bases, with 6 bases between them.

The rearrangement links TRBV30 to TRBJ2-1; 11 bases fit TRBD2. Trimming took 5 bases from V and 4 from J; bases not matched to a gene: 13. This CDR3 contains 17 residues. CDR1 is GTSNPN, CDR2 SVGIG, per germline (reference sequence). The CDR3 protein is CAWQPGSTSGGYNEQFF. Written as DNA, the CDR3 is TGTGCCTGGCAACCCGGGTCTACTAGCGGGGGATACAATGAGCAGTTCTTC.

The chain couples TRBV28 to TRBJ1-5, with 8 bases aligning to TRBD1. V lost 2 bases to trimming and J lost 7 bases; unmatched junction nucleotides: 7. Germline V gives CDR1 MDHEN, CDR2 SYDVKM. The CDR3 sequence is 15 residues long. This chain's CDR3 is CASSLRRTGIQPQHF. Written as DNA, the CDR3 is TGTGCCAGCAGTTTAAGGCGGACAGGGATCCAGCCCCAGCATTTT.

The gene calls are TRBV5-1 and TRBJ2-4; a weak D match, TRBD2 (7 bases). V was trimmed by 0 bases and J by 1 base, leaving 20 bases between them. CDR1 is SGHRS, CDR2 YFSETQ, per germline. The CDR3 loop spans 19 amino acids. The CDR3 coding sequence is TGCGCCAGCAGCTTGGGAGCAGGGGAGGGGGTTAGTGCCAAAAACATTCAGTACTTC. Its translation is CASSLGAGEGVSAKNIQYF.

The chain joins TRBV10-1 to TRBJ2-3, with 8 nucleotides matching TRBD2. With V trimmed by 3 bases and J by 2 bases, 4 bases remained unmatched. CDR1 and CDR2 (germline): WNHNN, SYGVQD (reference sequence). The CDR3 contains 15 residues. CDR3 nucleotide sequence: TGCGCCAGCAGTGACTCTAGCGGGCCCACAGATACGCAGTATTTT. Its translation is CASSDSSGPTDTQYF.

The rearrangement uses TRBV10-2 and TRBJ1-4, with TRBD1 identical over 7 bases. From germline, CDR1 is WSHSY and CDR2 SAAADI. The V and J ends lost 4 bases and 4 bases, in that order; junction bases with no gene match: 6. CDR3 size: 15 residues. The CDR3 protein is CASSVPGQNNEKLFF. In DNA form, the CDR3 reads TGCGCCAGCAGTGTTCCGGGACAGAATAATGAAAAACTGTTTTTT.

This clone was counted once. The V and J genes are TRBV18 and TRBJ1-2, with 10 nucleotides matching TRBD1. The V segment lost 1 base and the J segment 1 base; nucleotides outside the gene matches: 3. From germline, CDR1 is KGHSH and CDR2 LQKENI. CDR3 size: 16 residues. DNA of the CDR3: TGTGCCAGCTCACCACGGGACAGGGGTTTTAACTATGGCTACACCTTC. Translating it yields CASSPRDRGFNYGYTF. The entire variable domain, with the rest obtained from reference TRBV18 and TRBJ1-2, is as follows: NAGVMQNPRHLVRRRGQEARLRCSPMKGHSHVYWYRQLPEEGLKFMVYLQKENIIDESGMPKERFSAEFPKEGPSILRIQQVVRGDSAAYFCASSPRDRGFNYGYTFGSGTRLTVV.

The V and J genes are TRBV28 and TRBJ2-7; D may be TRBD2 (5 bases). V was clipped by 6 bases and J by 0 bases, with 12 bases between them. CDR3 length: 14 residues. CDR1 is MDHEN, CDR2 SYDVKM, per germline. The CDR3 DNA reads TGTGCCAGCAGGGACGTGGGGAGCTCCTACGAGCAGTACTTC. It codes for CASRDVGSSYEQYF.